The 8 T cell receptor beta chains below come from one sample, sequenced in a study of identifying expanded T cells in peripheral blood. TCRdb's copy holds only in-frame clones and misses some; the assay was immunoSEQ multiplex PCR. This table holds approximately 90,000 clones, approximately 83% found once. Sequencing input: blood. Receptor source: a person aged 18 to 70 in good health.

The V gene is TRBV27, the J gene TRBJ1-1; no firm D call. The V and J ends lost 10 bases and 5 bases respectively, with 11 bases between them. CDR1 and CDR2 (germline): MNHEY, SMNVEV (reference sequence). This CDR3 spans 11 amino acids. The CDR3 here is CATHFGTEAFF. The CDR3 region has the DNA TGTGCCACCCACTTTGGGACTGAAGCTTTCTTT.

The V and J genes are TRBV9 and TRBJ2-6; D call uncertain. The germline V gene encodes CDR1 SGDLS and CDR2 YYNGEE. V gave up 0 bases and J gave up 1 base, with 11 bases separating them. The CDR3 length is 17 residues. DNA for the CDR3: TGTGCCAGCAGCGTAGGCCAGACATTATCTGGGGCCAACGTCCTGACTTTC. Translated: CASSVGQTLSGANVLTF.

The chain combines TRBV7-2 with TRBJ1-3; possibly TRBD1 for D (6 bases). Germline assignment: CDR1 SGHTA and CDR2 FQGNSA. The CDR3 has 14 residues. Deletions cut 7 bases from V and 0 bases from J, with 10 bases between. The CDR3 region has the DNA TGTGCCAGCATCATAGGGGGCTCTGGAAACACCATATATTTT. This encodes CASIIGGSGNTIYF.

In DNA, the CDR3 is TGTGCCAGCAGCCTTTCGCCCGGCTACGAGCAGTACTTC. Its protein is CASSLSPGYEQYF. The chain is built from TRBV14 and TRBJ2-7; no clear D. This CDR3 has 13 amino acids. Trimming left V 4 bases short and J 3 bases short, with 10 bases between. Per the germline V gene, CDR1 is SGHDN and CDR2 is FVKESK.

In DNA, the CDR3 is TGTGCTAGTGGGCCCCAAGGCAGGGGATCTGACGAGCAGTACTTC. Amino acids: CASGPQGRGSDEQYF. The J gene is TRBJ2-7, the V gene TRBV12-5; weak D call: TRBD1 (6 bases). Germline CDR1 is LGHNT and CDR2 is FRNRAP. The CDR3 length is 15 residues. Trimming took off 6 bases at V and 5 bases at J, with 20 bases between the two ends.

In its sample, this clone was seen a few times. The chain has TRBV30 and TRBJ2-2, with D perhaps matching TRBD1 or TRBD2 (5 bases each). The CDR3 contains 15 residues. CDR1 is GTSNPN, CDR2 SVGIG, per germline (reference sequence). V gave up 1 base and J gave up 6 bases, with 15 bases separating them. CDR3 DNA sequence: TGTGCCTGGAGTGGGGGGTTCGGGGCATCCGGGGAGCTGTTTTTT. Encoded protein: CAWSGGFGASGELFF.

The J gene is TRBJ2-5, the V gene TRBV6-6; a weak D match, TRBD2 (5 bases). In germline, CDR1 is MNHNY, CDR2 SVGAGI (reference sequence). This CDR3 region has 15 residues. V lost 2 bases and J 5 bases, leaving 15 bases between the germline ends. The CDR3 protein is CASSYVDSKVETQYF. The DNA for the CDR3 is TGTGCCAGCAGTTACGTGGACTCAAAAGTGGAGACCCAGTACTTC.

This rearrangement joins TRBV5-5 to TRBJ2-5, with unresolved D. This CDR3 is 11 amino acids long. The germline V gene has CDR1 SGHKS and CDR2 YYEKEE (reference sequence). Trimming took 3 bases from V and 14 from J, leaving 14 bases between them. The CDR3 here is CASSSGIVAYF. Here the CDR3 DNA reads TGTGCCAGCAGCTCCGGTATTGTCGCATACTTC.